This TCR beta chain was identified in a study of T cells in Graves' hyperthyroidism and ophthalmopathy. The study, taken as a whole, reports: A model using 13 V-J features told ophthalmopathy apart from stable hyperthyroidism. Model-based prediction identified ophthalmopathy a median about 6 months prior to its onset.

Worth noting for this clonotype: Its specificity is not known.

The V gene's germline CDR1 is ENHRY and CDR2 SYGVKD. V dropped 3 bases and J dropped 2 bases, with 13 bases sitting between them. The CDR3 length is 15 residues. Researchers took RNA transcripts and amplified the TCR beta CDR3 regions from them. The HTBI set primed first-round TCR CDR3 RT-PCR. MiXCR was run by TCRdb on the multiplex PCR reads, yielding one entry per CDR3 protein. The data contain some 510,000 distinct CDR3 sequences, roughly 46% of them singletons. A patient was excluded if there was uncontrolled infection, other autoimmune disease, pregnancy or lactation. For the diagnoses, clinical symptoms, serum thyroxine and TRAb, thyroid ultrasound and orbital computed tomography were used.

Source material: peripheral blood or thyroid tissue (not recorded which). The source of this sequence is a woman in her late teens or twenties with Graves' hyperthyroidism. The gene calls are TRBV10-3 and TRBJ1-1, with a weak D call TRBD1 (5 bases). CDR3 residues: CAISDRARANTEAFF. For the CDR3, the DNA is TGTGCCATCAGTGATAGGGCCAGGGCCAACACTGAAGCTTTCTTT.